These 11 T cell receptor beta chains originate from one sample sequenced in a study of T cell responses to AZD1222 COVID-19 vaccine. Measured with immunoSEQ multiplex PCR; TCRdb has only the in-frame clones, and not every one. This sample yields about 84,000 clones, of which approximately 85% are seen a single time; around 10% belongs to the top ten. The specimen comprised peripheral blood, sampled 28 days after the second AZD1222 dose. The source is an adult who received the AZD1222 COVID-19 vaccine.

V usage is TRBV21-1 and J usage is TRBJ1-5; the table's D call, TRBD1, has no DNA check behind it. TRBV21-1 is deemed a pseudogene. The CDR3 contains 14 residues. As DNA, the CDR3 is TGTGCCAGCAGCGACGGGACAGGGTATCAGCCCCAGCATTTT. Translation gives CASSDGTGYQPQHF.

CDR3 in amino acids: CASSSRPGRNSGNTIYF. The CDR3 DNA sequence: TGTGCCAGCAGTTCCAGGCCGGGACGGAACTCTGGAAACACCATATATTTT. The chain links TRBV28 to TRBJ1-3; tentatively, D is TRBD1 (5 bases). Germline V lookup: CDR1 MDHEN, CDR2 SYDVKM. Trimming removed 4 bases at V and 0 bases at J, with 16 bases between. This CDR3 is built from 17 residues.

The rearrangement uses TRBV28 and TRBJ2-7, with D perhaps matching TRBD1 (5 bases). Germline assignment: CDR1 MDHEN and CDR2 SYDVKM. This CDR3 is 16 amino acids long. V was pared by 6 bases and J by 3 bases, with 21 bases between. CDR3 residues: CASSPARTNLGYEQYV. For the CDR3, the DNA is TGTGCCAGCAGCCCCGCTCGGACAAACCTGGGCTACGAGCAGTACGTC.

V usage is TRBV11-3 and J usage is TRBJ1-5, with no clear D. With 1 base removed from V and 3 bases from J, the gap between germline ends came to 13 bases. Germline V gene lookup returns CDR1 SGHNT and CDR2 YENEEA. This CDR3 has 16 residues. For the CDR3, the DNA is TGTGCCAGCAGCTTAGGCCACATTTCTAACAATCAGCCCCAGCATTTT. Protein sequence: CASSLGHISNNQPQHF.

CDR3 residues: CASSMYCGGGRFGYTF. DNA for the CDR3: TGTGCCAGCAGCATGTACTGTGGAGGGGGACGTTTCGGCTACACCTTC. The J gene is TRBJ1-2, the V gene TRBV21-1. TRBV21-1 is noted as a pseudogene. The CDR3 extends over 16 amino acids.

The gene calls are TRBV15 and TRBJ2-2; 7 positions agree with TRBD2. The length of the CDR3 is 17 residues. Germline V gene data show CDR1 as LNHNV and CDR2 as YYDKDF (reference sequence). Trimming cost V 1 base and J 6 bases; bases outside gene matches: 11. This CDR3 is CATSRGFGTTGSGELFF. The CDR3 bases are TGTGCCACCAGCAGAGGTTTTGGGACTACAGGTTCCGGGGAGCTGTTTTTT. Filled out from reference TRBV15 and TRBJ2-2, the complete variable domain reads DAMVIQNPRYQVTQFGKPVTLSCSQTLNHNVMYWYQQKSSQAPKLLFHYYDKDFNNEADTPDNFQSRRPNTSFCFLDIRSPGLGDTAMYLCATSRGFGTTGSGELFFGEGSRLTVL.

This CDR3 is CASSPGTSGGASGELFF. CDR3 DNA sequence: TGTGCCAGCAGCCCAGGCACTAGCGGGGGGGCCTCCGGGGAGCTGTTTTTT. V usage is TRBV7-2 and J usage is TRBJ2-2; the match to TRBD2 covers 13 bases. Germline CDR1 and CDR2: SGHTA and FQGNSA. The CDR3 length is 17 residues. After removal of 5 bases from V and 6 bases from J, the junction contained 9 bases not matched to a gene. The full variable domain, rest sourced from reference TRBV7-2 and TRBJ2-2, is GAGVSQSPSNKVTEKGKDVELRCDPISGHTALYWYRQSLGQGLEFLIYFQGNSAPDKSGLPSDRFSAERTGGSVSTLTIQRTQQEDSAVYLCASSPGTSGGASGELFFGEGSRLTVL.

The DNA for the CDR3 is TGTGCTAGTGGTTTGGAGGGAACTGGGAATTCACCCCTCCACTTT. Encoded protein: CASGLEGTGNSPLHF. V is TRBV12-5 and J is TRBJ1-6; D gene ambiguous. This CDR3 is 15 amino acids long. Per the germline V gene, CDR1 is LGHNT and CDR2 is FRNRAP. V was pared by 1 base and J by 7 bases, with 11 bases between.

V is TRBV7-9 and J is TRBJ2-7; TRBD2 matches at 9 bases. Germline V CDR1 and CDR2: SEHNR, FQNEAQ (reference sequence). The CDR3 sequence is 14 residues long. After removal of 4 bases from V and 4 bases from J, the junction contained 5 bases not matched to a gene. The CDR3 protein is CASSSTSGRYEQYF. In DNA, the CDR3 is TGTGCCAGCAGCTCTACTAGCGGGCGGTACGAGCAGTACTTC.

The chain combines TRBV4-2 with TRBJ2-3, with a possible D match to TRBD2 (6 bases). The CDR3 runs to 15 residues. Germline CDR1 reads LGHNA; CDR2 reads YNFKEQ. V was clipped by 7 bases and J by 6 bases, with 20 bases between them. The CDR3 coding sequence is TGTGCCAGCACCCGGCGGCGGGGCGACCTGGATACGCAGTATTTT. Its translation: CASTRRRGDLDTQYF.

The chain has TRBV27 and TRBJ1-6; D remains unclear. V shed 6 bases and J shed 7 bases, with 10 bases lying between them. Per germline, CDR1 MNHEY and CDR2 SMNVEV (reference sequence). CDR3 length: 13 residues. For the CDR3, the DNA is TGTGCCAGCAGAAGCACGACAAATTCACCCCTCCACTTT. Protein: CASRSTTNSPLHF.